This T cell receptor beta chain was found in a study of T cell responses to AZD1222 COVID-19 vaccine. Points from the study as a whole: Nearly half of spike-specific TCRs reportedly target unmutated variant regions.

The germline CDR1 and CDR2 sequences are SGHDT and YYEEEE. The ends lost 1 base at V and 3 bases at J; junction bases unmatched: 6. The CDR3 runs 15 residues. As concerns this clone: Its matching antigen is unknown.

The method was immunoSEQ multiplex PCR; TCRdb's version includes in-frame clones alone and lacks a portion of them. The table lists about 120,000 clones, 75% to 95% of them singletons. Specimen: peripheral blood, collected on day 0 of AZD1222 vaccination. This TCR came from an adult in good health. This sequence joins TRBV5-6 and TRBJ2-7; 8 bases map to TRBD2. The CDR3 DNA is TGTGCCAGCAGCTTGTGGCTAGCGGGTCTCTACGAGCAGTACTTC. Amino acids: CASSLWLAGLYEQYF.